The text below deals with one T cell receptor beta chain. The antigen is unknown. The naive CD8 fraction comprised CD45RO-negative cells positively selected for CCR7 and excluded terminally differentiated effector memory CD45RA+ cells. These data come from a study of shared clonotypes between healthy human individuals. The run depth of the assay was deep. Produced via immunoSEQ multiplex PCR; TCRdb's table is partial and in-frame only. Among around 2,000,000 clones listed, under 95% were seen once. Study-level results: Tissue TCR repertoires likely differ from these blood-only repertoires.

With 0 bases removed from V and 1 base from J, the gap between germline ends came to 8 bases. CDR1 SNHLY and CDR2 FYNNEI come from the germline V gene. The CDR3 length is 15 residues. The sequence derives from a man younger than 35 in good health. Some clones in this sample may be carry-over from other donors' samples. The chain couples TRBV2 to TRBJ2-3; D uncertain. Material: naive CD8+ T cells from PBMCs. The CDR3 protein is CASSEALLGTDTQYF. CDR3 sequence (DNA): TGTGCCAGCAGTGAAGCGCTTCTGGGCACAGATACGCAGTATTTT.